In this sample, the clone carrying this T cell receptor beta chain turned up once. The sample originates from a study of T cells in tuberculosis. About the research overall: A South African cohort included IGRA-negative adolescents, latently infected IGRA-positive adolescents and adults with active tuberculosis.

CDR1 MNHEY and CDR2 SVGAGI come from the germline V gene. The CDR3 is 12 residues long. The junction had 8 bases not matched to a gene; V was cut back by 11 bases and J by 6 bases. The table came from immunoSEQ multiplex PCR; TCRdb's copy has only in-frame clones and leaves some out. The table includes 35,000 to 45,000 clones, around 94% detected once. J is TRBJ2-7 and V is TRBV6-5; TRBD1 aligns across 9 bases. The specimen was PBMCs. This sequence originates from a donor aged 10 to 29 with latent tuberculosis or without tuberculosis infection. Some clones in this sample may be carry-over from other donors' samples. CDR3 in DNA: TGTGCCGTACGGGACAGGGTCTCCGAGCAGTACTTC. Translated, it gives CAVRDRVSEQYF.